The 3 T cell receptor beta chains given below trace back to one sample, sequenced in a study of cytomegalovirus exposure and HLA in healthy donors. TCRdb keeps only in-frame clones here, not all; method: immunoSEQ multiplex PCR. The sample includes over 200,000 clones, about nine tenths of them seen just once. Sequenced input: PBMCs. These receptors were taken from a woman in her late teens or twenties in good health and CMV-seropositive.

The chain has TRBV7-9 and TRBJ2-3; D is uncertain. This CDR3 is built from 15 residues. Per germline, CDR1 SEHNR and CDR2 FQNEAQ (reference sequence). V was trimmed by 2 bases and J by 4 bases, leaving 13 bases between them. This chain's CDR3 is CASSLLLPTPDTQYF. The DNA for the CDR3 is TGTGCCAGCAGCTTACTCCTGCCTACCCCAGATACGCAGTATTTT. The full variable domain, with the rest looked up from reference TRBV7-9 and TRBJ2-3, is DTGVSQNPRHKITKRGQNVTFRCDPISEHNRLYWYRQTLGQGPEFLTYFQNEAQLEKSRLLSDRFSAERPKGSFSTLEIQRTEQGDSAMYLCASSLLLPTPDTQYFGPGTRLTVL.

The genes are TRBV5-4 and TRBJ1-2; 11 bases line up with TRBD1. The CDR3 runs to 16 residues. Trimming at V came to 0 bases and at J to 0 bases, leaving 1 base not matched to a gene. The germline CDR1 and CDR2 sequences are SGHNT and YYREEE (reference sequence). The CDR3 sequence is CASSLGDRGSNYGYTF. The CDR3 nucleotides read TGTGCCAGCAGCTTGGGGGACAGGGGGTCTAACTATGGCTACACCTTC.

The chain has TRBV4-2 and TRBJ2-7, with 9 bases lining up with TRBD1. This CDR3 contains 17 residues. V lost 3 bases and J lost 0; bases outside the gene matches: 9. Per germline, CDR1 LGHNA and CDR2 YNFKEQ. The CDR3 region has the DNA TGTGCCAGCAGCCACCCCTGGGACAGGGCGAGCTCCTACGAGCAGTACTTC. It specifies CASSHPWDRASSYEQYF.